The 17 T cell receptor beta chains reported below all come from one sample, sequenced in a study of blood T cell repertoires in COVID-19. Here immunoSEQ multiplex PCR was the method, and the copy in TCRdb shows in-frame clones only, minus some. This sample carries 270,000 or so clones, over 80% of them seen once, and the ten largest clones take roughly 4%. The specimen was PBMCs or T cells enriched from blood (not recorded which). Receptors originate from a woman aged 30 to 39 with acute COVID-19.

This chain links TRBV3-1 (or the pseudogene TRBV3-2) with TRBJ2-1; 9 nucleotides agree with TRBD1. V shed 4 bases and J 5 bases; nucleotides not matched to a gene: 3. In germline, CDR1 is LGHDT, CDR2 YNNKEL (reference sequence). The CDR3 length is 14 residues. CDR3 region: CASSPGQGDNEQFF. DNA for the CDR3: TGTGCCAGCAGCCCGGGACAGGGTGACAATGAGCAGTTCTTC.

The rearrangement joins TRBV9 to TRBJ2-5, with 10 bases aligning to TRBD1. The CDR3 extends over 18 amino acids. In germline, CDR1 is SGDLS, CDR2 YYNGEE. V shed 3 bases, J shed 4 bases, and the junction held 15 bases outside the gene matches. CDR3 sequence reads: CASSAAVLTGGGGETQYF. The CDR3, as DNA: TGTGCCAGCAGCGCGGCCGTTCTGACAGGGGGCGGAGGAGAGACCCAGTACTTC.

The chain recombines TRBV13 with TRBJ1-3, with a tentative D call TRBD1 (6 bases). V lost 5 bases, J lost 0 bases, and 14 bases lay in between. The CDR3 runs to 16 residues. CDR1 and CDR2 (germline): PRHDT, FYEKMQ (reference sequence). In DNA form, the CDR3 reads TGTGCCAGCAGCCAGAGGGACACCGACTCTGGAAACACCATATATTTT. This encodes CASSQRDTDSGNTIYF.

V gene TRBV29-1 combines with J gene TRBJ2-2; TRBD2 is a possible D gene (6 bases). The CDR3 loop spans 14 amino acids. V was pared by 3 bases and J by 5 bases, with 13 bases between. CDR1 and CDR2 (germline): SQVTM, ANQGSEA. CDR3 nucleotide sequence: TGCAGCGTTGATCTGGAGGGTGGGACCGGGGAGCTGTTTTTT. Translating gives CSVDLEGGTGELFF.

This clone was detected a few times. This chain links TRBV5-1 with TRBJ1-6, with D possibly matching TRBD1 (5 bases). This CDR3 is built from 17 residues. Trimming left V 4 bases short and J 3 bases short, with 17 bases between. CDR1 SGHRS and CDR2 YFSETQ come from the germline V gene. The CDR3 DNA reads TGCGCCAGCAGCCCCGGGACTGCTTTTAACTATAATTCACCCCTCCACTTT. It yields the protein CASSPGTAFNYNSPLHF.

The chain combines TRBV11-2 with TRBJ2-2, with D maybe TRBD1 (6 bases). V gave up 4 bases and J gave up 1 base, with 7 bases separating them. This CDR3 is 14 amino acids long. Germline loops: CDR1 SGHAT, CDR2 FQNNGV. DNA for the CDR3: TGTGCCAGCAGCTGGACAGAGAACACCGGGGAGCTGTTTTTT. Encoded protein: CASSWTENTGELFF.

The rearrangement joins TRBV3-1 (or the pseudogene TRBV3-2) to TRBJ1-1; D is perhaps TRBD1 (5 bases). Between the trimmed V and J ends, which lost 6 bases and 1 base, there was a span of 21 bases. CDR3 size: 17 residues. Germline CDR1 is LGHDT and CDR2 is YNNKEL (reference sequence). Here the CDR3 DNA reads TGTGCCAGCAGTACAATTAGCGGGACGGCGAAGAACACTGAAGCTTTCTTT. Protein product: CASSTISGTAKNTEAFF.

The CDR3 reads CASSSLLTPRITQYF. The CDR3 DNA is TGTGCCAGCAGTTCCCTCCTGACCCCTAGAATCACGCAGTATTTT. This chain joins TRBV28 and TRBJ2-3, with D hard to call. The germline CDR1 and CDR2 sequences are MDHEN and SYDVKM. The CDR3 extends over 15 amino acids. V was trimmed by 4 bases and J by 9 bases, leaving 20 bases between them.

This sequence joins TRBV5-1 and TRBJ2-6; the match to TRBD2 covers 13 bases. V was clipped by 3 bases and J by 2 bases; unmatched bases: 2. The CDR3 is made up of 17 amino acids. The germline CDR1 and CDR2 sequences are SGHRS and YFSETQ. CDR3 sequence: CASSSGLAGAGANVLTF. The CDR3 bases are TGCGCCAGCAGCTCCGGACTAGCGGGAGCTGGGGCCAACGTCCTGACTTTC.

The rearrangement uses TRBV11-2 and TRBJ2-7, with 7 nucleotides matching TRBD2. V was pared by 1 base and J by 2 bases, with 5 bases of the junction left unmatched. This CDR3 contains 15 residues. CDR1 SGHAT and CDR2 FQNNGV come from the germline V gene. CDR3 sequence: CASSLAGLAAYEQYF. In DNA form, the CDR3 reads TGTGCCAGCAGCTTAGCGGGTCTAGCGGCCTACGAGCAGTACTTC.

DNA of the CDR3: TGTGCCAGCAGCCGGGAGATGGAGACCCAGTACTTC. Its protein is CASSREMETQYF. The chain joins TRBV7-9 to TRBJ2-5, with a possible D match to TRBD2 (6 bases). Trimming removed 5 bases at V and 5 bases at J, with 9 bases between. Germline V gene sequence: CDR1 SEHNR, CDR2 FQNEAQ (reference sequence). The CDR3 sequence is 12 residues long. Full variable domain (rest looked up from reference TRBV7-9 and TRBJ2-5): DTGVSQNPRHKITKRGQNVTFRCDPISEHNRLYWYRQTLGQGPEFLTYFQNEAQLEKSRLLSDRFSAERPKGSFSTLEIQRTEQGDSAMYLCASSREMETQYFGPGTRLLVL.

V usage is TRBV20-1 and J usage is TRBJ2-5; D is unresolved. There are 11 residues in the CDR3. Germline V gives CDR1 DFQATT, CDR2 SNEGSKA (reference sequence). V was shortened by 0 bases and J by 4 bases, with 3 bases between the two germline ends. As DNA, the CDR3 is TGCAGTGCTAGAGATCTAGAGACCCAGTACTTC. Its translation is CSARDLETQYF.

Concerning this clone itself: At one end the junction does not follow the germline gene, possibly because of a read error. The chain carries TRBV7-7 and TRBJ2-1, with 9 bases matching TRBD2. The CDR3 extends over 15 amino acids. Looked up from germline, CDR1 is SSHAT and CDR2 is FNYEAQ (reference sequence). This CDR3 reads CASSLVAGEANEQFF. The CDR3, as DNA: TGTGCTAGCAGCTTAGTAGCGGGAGAGGCGAATGAGCAGTTCTTC.

The chain joins TRBV25-1 to TRBJ1-1; maybe TRBD1 (5 bases). This CDR3 is 13 amino acids long. V was pared by 4 bases and J by 1 base, with 7 bases between. Germline CDR1 MGHDK, CDR2 SYGVNS. CDR3 DNA: TGTGCCAGCAGTGCAACAGGGAACACTGAAGCTTTCTTT. This codes for CASSATGNTEAFF.

The gene calls are TRBV27 and TRBJ1-1; TRBD1 might be the D (5 bases). This CDR3 region has 14 residues. V gave up 6 bases and J gave up 0 bases, with 11 bases separating them. From germline, CDR1 is MNHEY and CDR2 SMNVEV (reference sequence). The CDR3 is CASRDRELNTEAFF. CDR3 DNA sequence: TGTGCCAGCAGAGACAGAGAATTGAACACTGAAGCTTTCTTT.

CDR3 DNA sequence: TGTGCCACCAGTGATTTAACCGGCGGGGCCGATGGCTACACCTTC. Protein product: CATSDLTGGADGYTF. V usage is TRBV24-1 and J usage is TRBJ1-2, with D maybe TRBD1 (5 bases). The CDR3 spans 15 residues. V lost 1 base and J lost 6, with 14 bases in between. Germline V lookup: CDR1 KGHDR, CDR2 SFDVKD.

The rearrangement uses TRBV7-6 and TRBJ2-7; no definite D call. This CDR3 spans 14 amino acids. Trimming shortened V by 1 base and J by 0 bases, and 7 bases separated the two germline ends. Germline V gene sequence: CDR1 SGHVS, CDR2 FNYEAQ. CDR3 DNA: TGTGCCAGCAGCTTAGGGAGTGACTCCTACGAGCAGTACTTC. Amino acids: CASSLGSDSYEQYF.